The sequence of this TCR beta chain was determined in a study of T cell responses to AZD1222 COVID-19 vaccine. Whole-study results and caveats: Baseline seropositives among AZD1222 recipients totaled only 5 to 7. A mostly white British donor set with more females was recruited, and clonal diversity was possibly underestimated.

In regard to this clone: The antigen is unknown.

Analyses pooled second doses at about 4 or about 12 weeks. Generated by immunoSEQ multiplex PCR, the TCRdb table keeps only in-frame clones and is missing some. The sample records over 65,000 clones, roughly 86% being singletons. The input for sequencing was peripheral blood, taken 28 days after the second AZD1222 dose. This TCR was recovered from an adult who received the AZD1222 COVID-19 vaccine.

The CDR3 here is CASSEDGTGYNEQFF. The CDR3 region has the DNA TGTGCCAGCAGTGAAGATGGGACAGGGTACAATGAGCAGTTCTTC. The chain couples TRBV6-1 to TRBJ2-1, with 9 positions matching TRBD1. V lost 1 base to trimming and J lost 4 bases; unmatched junction nucleotides: 2. CDR1 is MNHNS and CDR2 is SASEGT in the germline V gene. The CDR3 spans 15 residues.